Listed here are 27 T cell receptor beta chains from one sample, sequenced in a study of T cell repertoires in cytomegalovirus infection. TCRdb reanalysed the reads using MiXCR and keeps one entry per CDR3 protein. The data contain fewer than 250,000 distinct CDR3 sequences, over 20% of them singletons. Sequencing was carried out using CD8+ T cells from PBMCs. These receptors originate from a human donor in good health (CMV status not recorded). Some clones in this sample may be carry-over from other donors' samples.

The chain couples TRBV27 to TRBJ2-3; D perhaps matches TRBD2 (6 bases). CDR3 length: 16 residues. The germline CDR1 and CDR2 sequences are MNHEY and SMNVEV (reference sequence). The germline V and J ends were trimmed by 6 bases and 0 bases, with 16 bases remaining between them. The CDR3 DNA reads TGTGCCAGCAGCCGTTTTGCGGGGTCAAGCACAGATACGCAGTATTTT. It encodes CASSRFAGSSTDTQYF.

V usage is TRBV15 and J usage is TRBJ2-5; tentatively, D is TRBD1 (7 bases). Germline-derived CDR1 and CDR2 are LNHNV and YYDKDF (reference sequence). Trimming removed 3 bases from V and 4 bases from J, with 15 bases in between. The CDR3 sequence is 15 residues long. The CDR3 DNA follows: TGTGCCACCAGCAGGACTAGACAGGGAGGAGAGACCCAGTACTTC. It translates to CATSRTRQGGETQYF.

This clonotype was seen many times. The chain combines TRBV9 with TRBJ2-3; D may be TRBD2 (6 bases). This CDR3 is built from 15 residues. The V gene lost 0 bases and the J gene lost 0 bases, with 8 bases spanning the gap. Germline CDR1 SGDLS, CDR2 YYNGEE. CDR3 DNA: TGTGCCAGCAGCGTAGAGGGGACTAGCACAGATACGCAGTATTTT. Translated, it gives CASSVEGTSTDTQYF.

This clonotype was seen a few times. The chain links TRBV29-1 to TRBJ1-1, with 8 nucleotides matching TRBD1. The germline V gene encodes CDR1 SQVTM and CDR2 ANQGSEA. This CDR3 region has 16 residues. The ends lost 1 base at V and 1 base at J; junction bases unmatched: 8. The CDR3 DNA is TGCAGCGTTGAAGGCAGGGGGCAAGAGTGGAACACTGAAGCTTTCTTT. As protein: CSVEGRGQEWNTEAFF.

A few counts support this clonotype. This sequence joins TRBV12-3 or TRBV12-4 and TRBJ1-4; D may be TRBD1 (6 bases). This CDR3 has 13 amino acids. The germline V and J ends were trimmed by 6 bases and 4 bases, with 9 bases remaining between them. Here the CDR3 DNA reads TGTGCCAGCAGCGCAGGGGTTAATGAAAAACTGTTTTTT. Its translation is CASSAGVNEKLFF.

The genes are TRBV25-1 and TRBJ2-7; the D gene could be TRBD1 or TRBD2 (6 bases each). This CDR3 has 14 amino acids. V dropped 3 bases and J dropped 6 bases, with 15 bases sitting between them. The germline gives CDR1 MGHDK, CDR2 SYGVNS. This CDR3 reads CASSDSGTGAEQYF. In DNA form, the CDR3 reads TGTGCCAGCAGTGATTCAGGGACGGGGGCCGAGCAGTACTTC.

The V call is TRBV14, the J call TRBJ2-7; either TRBD1 or TRBD2 may supply D (5 bases each). CDR3 length equals 14 residues. V gave up 3 bases and J gave up 5 bases, with 14 bases separating them. The V gene's germline CDR1 is SGHDN and CDR2 FVKESK. The CDR3 loop reads CASSQVSQGHEQYF. CDR3 bases: TGTGCCAGCAGCCAGGTATCCCAGGGACACGAGCAGTACTTC. The variable domain in full, with the rest retrieved from reference TRBV14 and TRBJ2-7, is EAGVTQFPSHSVIEKGQTVTLRCDPISGHDNLYWYRRVMGKEIKFLLHFVKESKQDESGMPNNRFLAERTGGTYSTLKVQPAELEDSGVYFCASSQVSQGHEQYFGPGTRLTVT.

This clonotype was seen a handful of times. This chain links TRBV4-1 with TRBJ2-7; no clear D gene. V was cut by 0 bases and J by 3 bases, with 15 bases left in between. This CDR3 comprises 16 residues. CDR1 and CDR2 from the germline V gene are MGHRA and YSYEKL. Here the CDR3 reads CASSQDYSTPIYEQYF. DNA for the CDR3: TGCGCCAGCAGCCAAGATTATTCGACACCTATCTACGAGCAGTACTTC.

This clonotype was picked up many times. The chain combines TRBV7-6 with TRBJ2-1; 12 bases match TRBD2. V was clipped by 4 bases and J by 0 bases; unmatched bases: 1. Germline values: CDR1 SGHVS, CDR2 FNYEAQ. The CDR3 length is 16 residues. CDR3 nucleotide sequence: TGTGCCAGCAGCTGGGGACTAGCGGGCTCCTACAATGAGCAGTTCTTC. Amino acids: CASSWGLAGSYNEQFF.

A single count supports this clonotype. The rearrangement joins TRBV20-1 to TRBJ1-2; D not resolved. V gave up 1 base and J gave up 0 bases, with 12 bases separating them. Germline assignment: CDR1 DFQATT and CDR2 SNEGSKA (reference sequence). CDR3 length equals 15 residues. CDR3 nucleotide sequence: TGCAGTGCTAGAGGTGCAGGTCCCTCTAACTATGGCTACACCTTC. It translates to CSARGAGPSNYGYTF.

This clonotype was counted a few times. The J gene is TRBJ1-1, the V gene TRBV7-9; TRBD1 might be the D (6 bases). Trimming removed 1 base at V and 3 bases at J, with 12 bases between. CDR1 is SEHNR and CDR2 is FQNEAQ in the germline V gene (reference sequence). The CDR3 spans 15 residues. The CDR3 here is CASSLGTGFDTEAFF. The CDR3, as DNA: TGTGCCAGCAGCTTAGGAACAGGGTTCGACACTGAAGCTTTCTTT.

The chain combines TRBV18 with TRBJ2-5; TRBD1 aligns across 7 bases. Germline V gene lookup returns CDR1 KGHSH and CDR2 LQKENI. Trimming at V came to 2 bases and at J to 5 bases, leaving 17 bases not matched to a gene. The CDR3 runs 18 residues. The CDR3 loop reads CASSPTISTGSEWETQYF. CDR3 DNA: TGTGCCAGCTCACCAACAATTTCGACAGGGAGTGAATGGGAGACCCAGTACTTC.

The table lists this clonotype with a few counts. The chain joins TRBV28 to TRBJ2-2; 8 bases line up with TRBD2. V trimming: 3 bases; J trimming: 5 bases; junction bases outside the gene matches: 11. This CDR3 comprises 17 residues. Germline CDR1 reads MDHEN; CDR2 reads SYDVKM. In DNA form, the CDR3 reads TGTGCCAGCAGTTTCTATGAAGACGGACTAGCTACCGGGGAGCTGTTTTTT. It specifies CASSFYEDGLATGELFF.

This clonotype occurred many times. The chain uses TRBV7-9 and TRBJ2-1; unclear D gene. The CDR3 is made up of 12 amino acids. Germline-derived CDR1 and CDR2 are SEHNR and FQNEAQ (reference sequence). Trimming removed 5 bases at V and 9 bases at J, with 11 bases between. This CDR3 is CASSPRVFEQFF. Written as DNA, the CDR3 is TGTGCCAGCAGCCCCAGAGTTTTTGAGCAGTTCTTC.

This rearrangement joins TRBV2 to TRBJ1-3; tentative D call: TRBD1 (6 bases). The CDR3 sequence is 15 residues long. Germline CDR1 SNHLY, CDR2 FYNNEI. Trimming took off 4 bases at V and 4 bases at J, with 14 bases between the two ends. Here the CDR3 reads CASSALTGPGNTIYF. Written as DNA, the CDR3 is TGTGCCAGCAGTGCTCTAACAGGGCCGGGAAACACCATATATTTT.

The genes are TRBV20-1 and TRBJ2-5; 7 positions match TRBD2. The CDR3 spans 14 residues. CDR1 and CDR2 from the germline V gene are DFQATT and SNEGSKA (reference sequence). With V trimmed by 1 base and J by 2 bases, 4 bases remained unmatched. The CDR3 sequence: CSARASGDQETQYF. Here the CDR3 DNA reads TGCAGTGCTAGAGCCAGCGGGGATCAAGAGACCCAGTACTTC.

The chain employs TRBV4-3 and TRBJ2-1; 10 bases line up with TRBD2. The J call may be incorrect, as the DNA end agrees better with TRBJ2-7. The CDR3 consists of 15 residues. Germline lookup yields CDR1 LGHNA and CDR2 YSLEER. CDR3 sequence (DNA): TGCGCCAGCAGCCCTAGCGGGGGCAGTCTCAATGAGCAGTACTTC. Encoded protein: CASSPSGGSLNEQYF.

This sequence joins TRBV12-5 and TRBJ2-2; no firm D call. Trimming removed 0 bases at V and 7 bases at J, with 6 bases between. Germline V gene data show CDR1 as LGHNT and CDR2 as FRNRAP. The CDR3 sequence is 13 residues long. In nucleotides, the CDR3 is TGTGCTAGTGGTTTGGTACCGGACGGGGAGCTGTTTTTT. It yields the protein CASGLVPDGELFF.

J is TRBJ1-1 and V is TRBV14; D is unclear. V lost 3 bases, J lost 7 bases, and 6 bases lay in between. The length of the CDR3 is 11 residues. The germline CDR1 and CDR2 sequences are SGHDN and FVKESK. In DNA, the CDR3 is TGTGCCAGCAGCCACGCGCGTGAAGCTTTCTTT. Its protein is CASSHAREAFF.

J is TRBJ2-3 and V is TRBV28; TRBD2 is a possible D gene (6 bases). Germline V gene sequence: CDR1 MDHEN, CDR2 SYDVKM. Trimming cost V 4 bases and J 1 base, with 15 bases left between them. The CDR3 is made up of 16 amino acids. In DNA, the CDR3 is TGTGCCAGCAGTTCCGACGGGACTCAAGGCACAGATACGCAGTATTTT. This sequence encodes CASSSDGTQGTDTQYF.

The V gene is TRBV7-3, the J gene TRBJ2-5; D is possibly TRBD1 or TRBD2 (5 bases each). The CDR3 runs 15 residues. Germline V lookup: CDR1 SGHTA, CDR2 FQGTGA. Trimming stripped 5 bases from V and 1 base from J, with 14 bases between. Here the CDR3 reads CASSPGWGTQETQYF. The CDR3 nucleotides read TGTGCCAGCAGCCCAGGATGGGGGACCCAAGAGACCCAGTACTTC.

This clonotype was detected many times. The chain carries TRBV28 and TRBJ1-5; no definite D call. Germline V gene lookup returns CDR1 MDHEN and CDR2 SYDVKM. The CDR3 is made up of 16 amino acids. V was trimmed by 2 bases and J by 3 bases, leaving 14 bases between them. The CDR3 sequence is CASSLMGSSLNQPQHF. The CDR3 DNA reads as TGTGCCAGCAGTTTAATGGGCAGCTCCCTCAATCAGCCCCAGCATTTT.

The genes are TRBV7-9 and TRBJ2-5, with 8 bases lining up with TRBD1. The V gene end was trimmed by 5 bases and the J gene end by 5 bases; junction bases not matched to a gene: 4. The CDR3 sequence is 13 residues long. CDR1 is SEHNR, CDR2 FQNEAQ, per germline (reference sequence). For the CDR3, the DNA is TGTGCCAGCAGCCGCAGGGGGCCGGAGACCCAGTACTTC. It is translated as CASSRRGPETQYF.

In its sample, this clonotype was seen a few times. The chain has TRBV5-4 and TRBJ2-3, with a tentative D call TRBD1 (7 bases). CDR3 length: 15 amino acids. CDR1 SGHNT and CDR2 YYREEE come from the germline V gene (reference sequence). Between the trimmed V and J ends, which lost 2 bases and 6 bases, there was a span of 16 bases. The CDR3 DNA sequence: TGTGCCAGCAGCTTCCAGGGGGGCCGGGTGGATACGCAGTATTTT. Translating it yields CASSFQGGRVDTQYF.

Many counts were recorded for this clonotype. The rearrangement joins TRBV28 to TRBJ2-5; D possibly corresponds to TRBD2 (5 bases). CDR1 and CDR2 from the germline V gene are MDHEN and SYDVKM. V lost 3 bases and J 13 bases, leaving 12 bases between the germline ends. This CDR3 has 11 amino acids. CDR3 in DNA: TGTGCCAGCAGTTTGGGCGGGCCACGGTACTTC. It encodes CASSLGGPRYF.

The chain combines TRBV11-2 with TRBJ1-1, with no clear D. With 5 bases removed from V and 5 bases from J, the gap between germline ends came to 9 bases. Germline CDR1 reads SGHAT; CDR2 reads FQNNGV. This CDR3 has 12 amino acids. CDR3 DNA sequence: TGTGCCAGCAGCACCCTCGGTACTGAAGCTTTCTTT. It yields the protein CASSTLGTEAFF. The full variable domain, rest sourced from reference TRBV11-2 and TRBJ1-1, is EAGVAQSPRYKIIEKRQSVAFWCNPISGHATLYWYQQILGQGPKLLIQFQNNGVVDDSQLPKDRFSAERLKGVDSTLKIQPAKLEDSAVYLCASSTLGTEAFFGQGTRLTVV.

This chain connects TRBV5-4 to TRBJ2-7; 7 bases align to TRBD2. Germline trimming cut 3 bases from V and 2 bases from J; bases unmatched to any gene: 8. CDR3 length: 15 amino acids. The germline CDR1 and CDR2 sequences are SGHNT and YYREEE (reference sequence). DNA of the CDR3: TGTGCCAGCAGCTCGTCTCCGGGGGGAGCCTACGAGCAGTACTTC. As protein: CASSSSPGGAYEQYF.